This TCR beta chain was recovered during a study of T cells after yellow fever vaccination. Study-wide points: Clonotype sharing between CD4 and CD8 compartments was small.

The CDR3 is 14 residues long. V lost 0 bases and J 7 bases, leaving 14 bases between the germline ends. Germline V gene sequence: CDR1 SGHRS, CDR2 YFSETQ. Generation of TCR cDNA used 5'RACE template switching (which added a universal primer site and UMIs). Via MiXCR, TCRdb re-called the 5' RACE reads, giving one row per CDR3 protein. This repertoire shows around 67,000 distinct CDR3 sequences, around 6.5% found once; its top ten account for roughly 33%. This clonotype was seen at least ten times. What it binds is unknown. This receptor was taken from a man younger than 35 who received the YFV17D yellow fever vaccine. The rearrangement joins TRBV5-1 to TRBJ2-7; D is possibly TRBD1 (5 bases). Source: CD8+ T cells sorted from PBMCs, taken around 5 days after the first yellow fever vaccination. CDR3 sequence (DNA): TGCGCCAGCAGCTTGGACCAGGGTCTATGGGAGCAGTACTTC. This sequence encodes CASSLDQGLWEQYF.